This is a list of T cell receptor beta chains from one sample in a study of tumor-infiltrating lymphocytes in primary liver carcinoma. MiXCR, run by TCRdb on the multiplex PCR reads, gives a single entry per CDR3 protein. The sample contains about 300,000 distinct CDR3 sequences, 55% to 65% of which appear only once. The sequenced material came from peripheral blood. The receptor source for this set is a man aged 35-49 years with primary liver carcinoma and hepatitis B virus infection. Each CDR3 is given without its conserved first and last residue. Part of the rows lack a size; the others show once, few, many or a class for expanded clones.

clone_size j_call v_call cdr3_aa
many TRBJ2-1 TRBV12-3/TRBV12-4 ASSLGVGAGNEQF
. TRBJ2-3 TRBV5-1 ASGSGTGVTQY
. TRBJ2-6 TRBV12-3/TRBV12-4 ASRGSGANVPT
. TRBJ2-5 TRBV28 ATRPGKETQY
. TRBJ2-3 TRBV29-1 IVERSSRNRDTQY
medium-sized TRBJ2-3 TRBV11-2 ASSLWITDTQY
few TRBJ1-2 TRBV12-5 ASGLGGPTASEGYT
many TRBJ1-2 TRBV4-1 ASSQQVSTGGGYT
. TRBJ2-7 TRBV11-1 ASSSTCEQY
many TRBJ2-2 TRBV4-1 ASSQTRNTGELF
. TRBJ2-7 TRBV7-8 ANSQRRAHSSYEQY
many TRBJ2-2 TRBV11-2 ASSRLNTGELF
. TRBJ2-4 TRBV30 ARGQGAKNIQY
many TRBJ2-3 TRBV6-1 ASSVAGGSDTQY
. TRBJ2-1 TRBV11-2 DSSLGTVYNEQF
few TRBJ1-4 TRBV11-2 ASSSSGQGEKLF
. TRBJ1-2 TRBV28 ASTSEGMDAYGYT
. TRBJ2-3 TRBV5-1 ASSQLSRSTDTQY
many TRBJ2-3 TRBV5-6 ASSLMSGSDTQY
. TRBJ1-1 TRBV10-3 AISVGGSGGMTTEAF
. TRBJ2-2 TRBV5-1 AGSWDGNTGELF
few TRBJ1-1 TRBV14 ASSQDIGGTEAF
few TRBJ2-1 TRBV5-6 ASSSGPGLAGESGQF
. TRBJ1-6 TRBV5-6 ASSLAEGPRDSPLH
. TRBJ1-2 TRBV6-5 ASSYSPGQGIHGYT
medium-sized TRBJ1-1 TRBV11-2 ASSLEGPISAF
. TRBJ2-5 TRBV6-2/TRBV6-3 ASSYSPVQETQY
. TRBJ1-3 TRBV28 ASRGGLAGNTIY
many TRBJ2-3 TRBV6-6 ASSLGASTDTQY
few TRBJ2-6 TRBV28 ASSSHYSGANVLT
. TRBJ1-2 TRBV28 ASRQGVHGYT